The clone carrying this T cell receptor beta chain was observed a few times. TCRdb redid the calling of the RACE reads with MiXCR, one entry per CDR3 protein. The data show more than 300,000 distinct CDR3 sequences, 4.5% to 5.5% seen once. The data were obtained in a study of human T cells and chemical hapten exposure. As for time point: pre-sensitization, week 0. The sample's treatment: therapeutic diphenylcyclopropenone sensitization with weekly scalp DPC. The CDR3 loop spans 14 amino acids. Between the trimmed V and J ends, which lost 2 bases and 6 bases, there was a span of 10 bases. CDR1 and CDR2 from the germline V gene are LGHNA and YSLEER.

The rearrangement joins TRBV4-3 to TRBJ2-2; weak D call: TRBD2 (5 bases). The sequences come from whole blood, collected in connection with sensitization to the hapten diphenylcyclopropenone (DPC). The sequence was obtained from a woman under 30 with alopecia areata. Some clones in this sample may be carry-over from other donors' samples. The CDR3 bases are TGCGCCAGCAGCCAACCTAGCCCCTCCGGGGAGCTGTTTTTT. Translation: CASSQPSPSGELFF.